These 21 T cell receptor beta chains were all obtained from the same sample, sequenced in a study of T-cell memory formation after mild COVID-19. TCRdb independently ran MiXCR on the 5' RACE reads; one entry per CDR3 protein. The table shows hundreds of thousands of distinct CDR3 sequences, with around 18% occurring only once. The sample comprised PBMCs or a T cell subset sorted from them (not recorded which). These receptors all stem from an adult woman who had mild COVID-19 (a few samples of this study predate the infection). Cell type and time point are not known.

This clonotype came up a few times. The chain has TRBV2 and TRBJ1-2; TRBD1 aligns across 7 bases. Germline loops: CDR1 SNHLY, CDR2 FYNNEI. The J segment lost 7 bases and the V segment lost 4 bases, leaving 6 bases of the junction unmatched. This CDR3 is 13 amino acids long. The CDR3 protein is CASSGGQVAGYTF. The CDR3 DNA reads TGTGCCAGCAGTGGAGGACAGGTTGCTGGCTACACCTTC.

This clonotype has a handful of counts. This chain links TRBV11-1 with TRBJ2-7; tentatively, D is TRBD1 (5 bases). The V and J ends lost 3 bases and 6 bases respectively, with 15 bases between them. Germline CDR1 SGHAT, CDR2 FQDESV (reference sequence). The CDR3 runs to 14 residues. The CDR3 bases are TGTGCCAGCAGCTTCCAGTCAGGGAATTCCGAGCAGTACTTC. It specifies CASSFQSGNSEQYF.

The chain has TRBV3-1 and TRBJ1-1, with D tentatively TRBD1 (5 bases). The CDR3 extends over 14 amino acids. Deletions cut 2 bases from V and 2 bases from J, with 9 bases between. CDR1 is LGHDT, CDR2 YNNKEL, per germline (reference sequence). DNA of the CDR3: TGTGCCAGCAGCCAATACGACAGTAACACTGAAGCTTTCTTT. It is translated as CASSQYDSNTEAFF.

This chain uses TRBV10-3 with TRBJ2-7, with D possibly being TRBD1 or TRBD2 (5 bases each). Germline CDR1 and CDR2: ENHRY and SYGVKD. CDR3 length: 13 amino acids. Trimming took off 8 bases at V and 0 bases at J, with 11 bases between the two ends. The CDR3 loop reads CAIGDGSSYEQYF. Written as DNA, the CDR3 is TGTGCCATCGGGGACGGATCCTCCTACGAGCAGTACTTC.

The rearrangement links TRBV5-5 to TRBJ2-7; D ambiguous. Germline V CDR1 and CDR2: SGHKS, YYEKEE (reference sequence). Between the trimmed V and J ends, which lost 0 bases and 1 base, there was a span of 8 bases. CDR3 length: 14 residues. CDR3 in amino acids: CASSLDSHSYEQYF. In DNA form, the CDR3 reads TGTGCCAGCAGCTTGGACAGCCATTCCTACGAGCAGTACTTC.

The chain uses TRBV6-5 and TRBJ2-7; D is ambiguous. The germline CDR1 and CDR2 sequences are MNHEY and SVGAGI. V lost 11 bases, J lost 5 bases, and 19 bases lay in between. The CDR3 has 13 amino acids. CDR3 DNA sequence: TGTGCCGTACCTTTGGCCGCTTTAAACGAGCAGTACTTC. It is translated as CAVPLAALNEQYF.

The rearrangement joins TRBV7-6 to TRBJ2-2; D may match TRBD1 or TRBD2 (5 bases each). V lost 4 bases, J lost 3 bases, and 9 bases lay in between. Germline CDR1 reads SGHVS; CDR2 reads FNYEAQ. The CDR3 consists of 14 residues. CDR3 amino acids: CASSSGTYTGELFF. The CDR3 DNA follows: TGTGCCAGCAGCTCCGGGACGTACACCGGGGAGCTGTTTTTT.

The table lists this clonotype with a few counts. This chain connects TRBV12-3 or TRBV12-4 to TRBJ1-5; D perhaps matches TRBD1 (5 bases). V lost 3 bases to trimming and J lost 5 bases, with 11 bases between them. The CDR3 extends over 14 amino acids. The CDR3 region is CASSFFGGDQPQHF. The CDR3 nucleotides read TGTGCCAGCAGTTTTTTTGGGGGGGATCAGCCCCAGCATTTT.

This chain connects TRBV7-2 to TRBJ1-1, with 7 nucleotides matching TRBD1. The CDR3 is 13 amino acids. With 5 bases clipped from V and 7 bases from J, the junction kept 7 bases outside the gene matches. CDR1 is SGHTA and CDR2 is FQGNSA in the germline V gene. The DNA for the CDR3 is TGTGCCAGCAGCGTAACCCGGGACAGTGAAGCTTTCTTT. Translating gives CASSVTRDSEAFF.

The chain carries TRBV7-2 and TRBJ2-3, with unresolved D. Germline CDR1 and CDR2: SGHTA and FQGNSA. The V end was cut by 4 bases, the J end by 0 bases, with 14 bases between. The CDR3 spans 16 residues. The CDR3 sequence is CASSSMTVPSTDTQYF. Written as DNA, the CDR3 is TGTGCCAGCAGCTCCATGACTGTTCCGAGCACAGATACGCAGTATTTT.

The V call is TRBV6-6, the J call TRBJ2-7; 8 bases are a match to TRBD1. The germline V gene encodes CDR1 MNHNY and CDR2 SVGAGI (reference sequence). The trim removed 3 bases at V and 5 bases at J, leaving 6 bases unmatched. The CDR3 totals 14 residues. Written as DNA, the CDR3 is TGTGCCAGCAGTTATGCGGGACAGGTGAACGAGCAGTACTTC. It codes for CASSYAGQVNEQYF.

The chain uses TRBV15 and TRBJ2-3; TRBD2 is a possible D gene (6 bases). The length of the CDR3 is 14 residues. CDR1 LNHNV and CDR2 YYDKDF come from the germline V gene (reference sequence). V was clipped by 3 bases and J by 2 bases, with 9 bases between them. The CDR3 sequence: CATSREGPTDTQYF. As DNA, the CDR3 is TGTGCCACCAGCAGGGAGGGGCCCACAGATACGCAGTATTTT.

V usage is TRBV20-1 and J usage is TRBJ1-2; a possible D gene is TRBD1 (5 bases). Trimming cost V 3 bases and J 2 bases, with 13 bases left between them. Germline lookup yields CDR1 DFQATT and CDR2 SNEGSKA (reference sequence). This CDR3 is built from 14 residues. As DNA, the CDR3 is TGCAGTGCTAGGCCCTCGGGGGTCAACTATGGCTACACCTTC. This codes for CSARPSGVNYGYTF.

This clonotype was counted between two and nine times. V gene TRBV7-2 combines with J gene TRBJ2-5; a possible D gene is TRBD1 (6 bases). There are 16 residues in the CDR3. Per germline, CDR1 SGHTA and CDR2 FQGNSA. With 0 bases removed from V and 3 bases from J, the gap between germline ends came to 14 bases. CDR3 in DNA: TGTGCCAGCAGCTTAGCTCCCCGCAGGGGAGAAGAGACCCAGTACTTC. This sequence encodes CASSLAPRRGEETQYF.

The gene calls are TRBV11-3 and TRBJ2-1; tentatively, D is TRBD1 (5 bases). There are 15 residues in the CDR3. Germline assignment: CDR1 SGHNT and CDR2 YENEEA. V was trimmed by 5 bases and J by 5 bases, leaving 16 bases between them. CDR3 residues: CASSPQGERNNEQFF. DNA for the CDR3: TGTGCCAGCAGCCCTCAGGGCGAGAGAAACAATGAGCAGTTCTTC.

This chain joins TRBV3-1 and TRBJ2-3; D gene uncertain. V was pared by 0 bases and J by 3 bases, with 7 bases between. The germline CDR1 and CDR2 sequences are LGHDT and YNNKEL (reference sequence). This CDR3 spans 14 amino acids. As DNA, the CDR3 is TGTGCCAGCAGCCAAGATGGAACAACAGATACGCAGTATTTT. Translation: CASSQDGTTDTQYF.

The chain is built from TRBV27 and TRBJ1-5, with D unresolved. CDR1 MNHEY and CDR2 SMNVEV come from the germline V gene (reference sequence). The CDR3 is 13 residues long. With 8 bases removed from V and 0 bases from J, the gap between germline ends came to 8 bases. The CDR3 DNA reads TGTGCCAGCGGAGGATATAGCAATCAGCCCCAGCATTTT. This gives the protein CASGGYSNQPQHF.

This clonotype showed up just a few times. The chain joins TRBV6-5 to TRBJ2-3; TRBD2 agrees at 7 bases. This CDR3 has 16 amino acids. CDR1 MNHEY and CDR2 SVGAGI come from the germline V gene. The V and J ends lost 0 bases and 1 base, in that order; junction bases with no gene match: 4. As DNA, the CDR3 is TGTGCCAGCAGTTACTCGATTGGGGGGGGCACAGATACGCAGTATTTT. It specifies CASSYSIGGGTDTQYF.

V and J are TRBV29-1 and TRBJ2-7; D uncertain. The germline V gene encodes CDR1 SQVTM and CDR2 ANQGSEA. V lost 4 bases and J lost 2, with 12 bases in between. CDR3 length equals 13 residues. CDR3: CSVAHRTTYEQYF. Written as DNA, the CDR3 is TGCAGCGTTGCTCACAGAACAACCTACGAGCAGTACTTC.

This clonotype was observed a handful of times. This CDR3 reads CASSSTRGKNEQFF. CDR3 in DNA: TGTGCCAGCAGTTCCACCAGGGGAAAGAATGAGCAGTTCTTC. The chain links TRBV7-6 to TRBJ2-1, with D tentatively TRBD1 (6 bases). The CDR3 extends over 14 amino acids. Germline CDR1 and CDR2: SGHVS and FNYEAQ. V was clipped by 6 bases and J by 7 bases, with 16 bases between them.

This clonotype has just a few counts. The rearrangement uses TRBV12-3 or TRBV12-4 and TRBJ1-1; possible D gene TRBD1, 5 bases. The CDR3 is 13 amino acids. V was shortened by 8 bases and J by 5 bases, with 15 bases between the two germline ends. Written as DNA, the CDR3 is TGTGCCAGCGCCACCCGGGGCAGGACTGAAGCTTTCTTT. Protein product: CASATRGRTEAFF.